This entry lists 2 T cell receptor beta chains sequenced from one sample in a study of blood T cell repertoires in COVID-19. TCRdb's copy holds only in-frame clones and misses some; the assay was immunoSEQ multiplex PCR. Here the sample spans around 80,000 clones, 75% to 85% being singletons. Sequenced material: peripheral blood. The receptors derive from a human donor in a cohort sampled during active COVID-19.

This clone is medium-sized. The chain joins TRBV2 to TRBJ1-2, with TRBD1 as a possible D gene (5 bases). Germline V gene sequence: CDR1 SNHLY, CDR2 FYNNEI. The CDR3 has 15 amino acids. V shed 7 bases and J shed 4 bases, with 19 bases lying between them. CDR3 amino acids: CASTLGRGTGYGYTF. The DNA for the CDR3 is TGTGCCAGCACCCTAGGGAGGGGAACTGGCTATGGCTACACCTTC. Complete variable domain (other parts from reference TRBV2 and TRBJ1-2): EPEVTQTPSHQVTQMGQEVILRCVPISNHLYFYWYRQILGQKVEFLVSFYNNEISEKSEIFDDQFSVERPDGSNFTLKIRSTKLEDSAMYFCASTLGRGTGYGYTFGSGTRLTVV.

This chain connects TRBV29-1 to TRBJ2-7; 9 nucleotides agree with TRBD1. Germline-derived CDR1 and CDR2 are SQVTM and ANQGSEA. CDR3 length equals 12 residues. J was trimmed by 3 bases and V by 6 bases; bases with no gene match: 3. The DNA for the CDR3 is TGCAGCGTAGGGGGACAGGGCTACGAGCAGTACTTC. It translates to CSVGGQGYEQYF.